Listed below are T cell receptor beta chains from one sample, sequenced in a study of spatial heterogeneity in lung cancer. TCRdb reprocessed the 5' RACE reads with MiXCR, giving one entry per CDR3 protein. The repertoire consists of 95,000 to 120,000 distinct CDR3 sequences, with roughly a tenth occurring once and the leading ten covering more than 20%. The sequenced sample was PBMCs, obtained at follow-up. The receptor set was obtained from a female donor with early-stage non-small cell lung cancer. The CDR3 runs from the conserved cysteine through the conserved F or W. Expanded clones get a size class; other rows say once, few or many, or leave the size out.

TRBJ2-1 TRBV5-1 many CASSLGIAGSYNEQFF
TRBJ1-5 TRBV7-6 - CASSLMPTGTGNQPQHF
TRBJ2-7 TRBV7-9 few CAIPGAYEQYF
TRBJ2-5 TRBV7-6 - CASSIGLAETQYF
TRBJ2-5 TRBV9 few CASTFSGSFRETQYF
TRBJ2-3 TRBV28 many CASSLRTGSTDTQYF
TRBJ1-1 TRBV6-4 few CASRPTGGMNTEAFF
TRBJ2-1 TRBV7-2 - CASRTSGSRPYNEQFF
TRBJ2-1 TRBV18 few CASSPSGTGALYNEQFF
TRBJ2-2 TRBV19 - CASRTQGNTGELFF
TRBJ1-6 TRBV7-8 few CASSLVNREPLHF
TRBJ2-1 TRBV7-2 few CASGWRGADWYNEQFF
TRBJ1-1 TRBV7-9 many CASSSRRVGNTEAFF
TRBJ2-1 TRBV4-3 few CASSQKPIQGASARLVLGNEQFF
TRBJ2-7 TRBV5-1 many CASSQDSSASTYEQYF
TRBJ2-1 TRBV28 - CASSGLAGEREQFF
TRBJ2-5 TRBV18 many CASSPGLGETQYF
TRBJ2-7 TRBV28 few CASSQPMGADEQYF
TRBJ1-1 TRBV11-3 few CASSLSGVATEAFF
TRBJ1-2 TRBV12-3/TRBV12-4 many CASRLSGVLYGYTF
TRBJ2-1 TRBV4-2 many CASSHPPGLGDYEQFF
TRBJ1-5 TRBV12-3/TRBV12-4 few CASSLSQPQHF